The clone carrying this TCR beta chain turned up a few times. Germline CDR1 is MDHEN and CDR2 is SYDVKM. This CDR3 is 14 amino acids long. The ends lost 5 bases at V and 2 bases at J; junction bases unmatched: 6. Only in-frame clones appear in the TCRdb table, and some are missing; sequencing was by immunoSEQ multiplex PCR. The sample includes about 270,000 clones, roughly four fifths seen only once; the top ten take roughly 6%. This entry belongs to a study of cytotoxic CD8 clonotypes in ibrutinib-treated CLL. Sequenced here: PBMCs, sampled at disease progression, from a patient treated with ibrutinib. The receptor comes from a human donor with chronic lymphocytic leukemia. V and J are TRBV28 and TRBJ2-7; 7 bases line up with TRBD2. The CDR3 DNA sequence: TGTGCCAGCAGTCGGCTAGCGGAAGCCTACGAGCAGTACTTC. As protein: CASSRLAEAYEQYF.